These 10 T cell receptor beta chains came from one sample sequenced in a study of shared clonotypes between healthy human individuals. Some clones are missing from TCRdb's copy, which holds only in-frame ones; the method was immunoSEQ multiplex PCR. The sample records about 520,000 clones, 65% to 85% being singletons. Input material: PBMCs. The receptors originated from a woman aged 40-49 years in good health. Some clones in this sample may be carry-over from other donors' samples.

This chain connects TRBV28 to TRBJ2-2, with TRBD2 matching 8 bases. The germline gives CDR1 MDHEN, CDR2 SYDVKM. The CDR3 is 13 amino acids. Unmatched junction bases numbered 5, after V lost 7 bases and J lost 7 bases. CDR3 bases: TGTGCCAGCACAGGACTAGCTGGCGGGGAGCTGTTTTTT. Encoded protein: CASTGLAGGELFF.

As concerns this clone: A far larger clone is just one base off, so this is likely a read error. The J gene is TRBJ2-1, the V gene TRBV11-3; no clear D. This CDR3 is built from 12 residues. Germline loops: CDR1 SGHNT, CDR2 YENEEA. V was pared by 3 bases and J by 5 bases, with 5 bases between. Here the CDR3 reads CASSFDHNEQFF. CDR3 DNA: TGTGCCAGCAGCTTCGACCACAATGAGCAGTTCTTC. Full variable domain (missing parts from reference TRBV11-3 and TRBJ2-1): EAGVVQSPRYKIIEKKQPVAFWCNPISGHNTLYWYLQNLGQGPELLIRYENEEAVDDSQLPKDRFSAERLKGVDSTLKIQPAELGDSAVYLCASSFDHNEQFFGPGTRLTVL.

The sample holds one count of this clone. The J gene is TRBJ2-1, the V gene TRBV9; D uncertain. The V end lost 4 bases, the J end lost 4 bases, and 12 bases lay between the germline ends. Per the germline V gene, CDR1 is SGDLS and CDR2 is YYNGEE. This CDR3 contains 14 residues. The CDR3 DNA follows: TGTGCCAGCAGCACCACGTTAGCATACAATGAGCAGTTCTTC. Translating gives CASSTTLAYNEQFF.

The table lists this clone with a few counts. V gene TRBV11-2 combines with J gene TRBJ1-1, with TRBD1 identical over 8 bases. Germline V CDR1 and CDR2: SGHAT, FQNNGV. The trim removed 6 bases at V and 3 bases at J, leaving 3 bases unmatched. This CDR3 is built from 13 residues. In nucleotides, the CDR3 is TGTGCCAGCAGGCAGGGGGCGGACACTGAAGCTTTCTTT. It encodes CASRQGADTEAFF.

The CDR3: CASSLVLAATDTQYF. The CDR3, as DNA: TGTGCCAGCAGCTTAGTACTAGCGGCCACAGATACGCAGTATTTT. The V call is TRBV7-9, the J call TRBJ2-3, with 8 bases lining up with TRBD2. Germline CDR1 and CDR2: SEHNR and FQNEAQ (reference sequence). The V gene end was trimmed by 1 base and the J gene end by 2 bases; junction bases not matched to a gene: 2. The CDR3 totals 15 residues. Using reference TRBV7-9 and TRBJ2-3 for the parts outside the CDR3, the full variable domain is DTGVSQNPRHKITKRGQNVTFRCDPISEHNRLYWYRQTLGQGPEFLTYFQNEAQLEKSRLLSDRFSAERPKGSFSTLEIQRTEQGDSAMYLCASSLVLAATDTQYFGPGTRLTVL.

This clone was recorded once. Given a far larger clone just one base away, this is likely a sequencing read error. Additional DNA sequences in this sample encode the identical CDR3. The chain has TRBV30 and TRBJ2-7, with D possibly TRBD2 on 6 matching bases. The CDR3 loop spans 10 amino acids. Germline CDR1 and CDR2: GTSNPN and SVGIG (reference sequence). The CDR3 protein is CAFGGFEQYF. CDR3 nucleotide sequence: TGCGCCTTTGGGGGGTTCGAGCAGTACTTC.

This clone came up a few times. The V and J genes are TRBV29-1 and TRBJ1-2; 8 bases agree with TRBD1. The CDR3 length is 12 residues. The germline V gene has CDR1 SQVTM and CDR2 ANQGSEA. V shed 3 bases and J 7 bases; nucleotides not matched to a gene: 4. CDR3 sequence (DNA): TGCAGCGTTGAGCGGACAGGGAGTGGCTACACCTTC. Translating it yields CSVERTGSGYTF.

This clone has just one count. Since a far larger clone is one base different, this is likely a read error. The chain employs TRBV12-5 and TRBJ1-5; 7 positions agree with TRBD1. The CDR3 has 13 amino acids. Germline lookup yields CDR1 LGHNT and CDR2 FRNRAP. CDR3 sequence reads: CASGRGDAEPRHF. The CDR3 coding sequence is TGTGCTAGTGGCAGGGGGGACGCGGAGCCCCGGCATTTT.

V is TRBV11-1 and J is TRBJ1-2; TRBD1 aligns across 8 bases. CDR3 length equals 13 residues. V dropped 2 bases and J dropped 7; count of bases not matched to a gene: 3. Germline loops: CDR1 SGHAT, CDR2 FQDESV (reference sequence). Here the CDR3 DNA reads TGTGCCAGCAGCTTATCCCAGGGGGCTGGCTACACCTTC. It translates to CASSLSQGAGYTF.

Points on this clone: This likely came from a read error, as a far larger clone is one base away. The chain joins TRBV2 to TRBJ1-1, with D unresolved. Germline V gives CDR1 SNHLY, CDR2 FYNNEI. The CDR3 sequence is 14 residues long. The CDR3 spells CANSEAVKLTEAFF. The CDR3 DNA reads as TGTGCCAACAGTGAAGCTGTAAAACTGACTGAAGCTTTCTTT.